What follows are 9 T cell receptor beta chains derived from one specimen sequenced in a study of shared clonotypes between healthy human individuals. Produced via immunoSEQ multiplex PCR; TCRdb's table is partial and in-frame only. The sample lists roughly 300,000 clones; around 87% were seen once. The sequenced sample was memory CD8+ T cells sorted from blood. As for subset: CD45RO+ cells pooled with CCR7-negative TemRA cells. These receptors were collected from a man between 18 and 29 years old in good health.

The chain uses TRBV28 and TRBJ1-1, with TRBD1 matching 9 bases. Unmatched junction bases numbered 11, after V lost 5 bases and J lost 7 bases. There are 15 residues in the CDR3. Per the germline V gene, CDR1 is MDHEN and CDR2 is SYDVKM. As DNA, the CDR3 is TGTGCCAGCAGTGATCCGGGACAGGGCCCCCTTGAAGCTTTCTTT. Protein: CASSDPGQGPLEAFF.

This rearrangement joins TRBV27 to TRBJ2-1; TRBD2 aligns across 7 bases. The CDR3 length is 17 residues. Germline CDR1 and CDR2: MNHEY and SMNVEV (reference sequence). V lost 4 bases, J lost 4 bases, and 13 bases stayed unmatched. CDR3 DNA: TGTGCCAGCAGTTCACGGGGGGTAGAAGGGGTTTACAATGAGCAGTTCTTC. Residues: CASSSRGVEGVYNEQFF.

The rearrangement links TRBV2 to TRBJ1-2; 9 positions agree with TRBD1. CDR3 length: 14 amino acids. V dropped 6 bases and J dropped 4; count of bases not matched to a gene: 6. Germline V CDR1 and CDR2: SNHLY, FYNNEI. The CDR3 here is CASREQGASYGYTF. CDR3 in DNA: TGTGCCAGCAGGGAACAGGGGGCGTCCTATGGCTACACCTTC.

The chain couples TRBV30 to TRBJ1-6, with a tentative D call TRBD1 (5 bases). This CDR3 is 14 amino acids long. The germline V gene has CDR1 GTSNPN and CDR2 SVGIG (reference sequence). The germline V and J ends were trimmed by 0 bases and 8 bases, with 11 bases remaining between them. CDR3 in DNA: TGTGCCTGGAGTGTAGGGGACGGGGATTCACCCCTCCACTTT. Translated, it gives CAWSVGDGDSPLHF.

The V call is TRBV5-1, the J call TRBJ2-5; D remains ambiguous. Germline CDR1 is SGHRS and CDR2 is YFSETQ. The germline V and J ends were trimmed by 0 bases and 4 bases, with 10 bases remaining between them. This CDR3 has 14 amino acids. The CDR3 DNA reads TGCGCCAGCAGCTTGGAGGCGTTACCAGAGACCCAGTACTTC. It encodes CASSLEALPETQYF.

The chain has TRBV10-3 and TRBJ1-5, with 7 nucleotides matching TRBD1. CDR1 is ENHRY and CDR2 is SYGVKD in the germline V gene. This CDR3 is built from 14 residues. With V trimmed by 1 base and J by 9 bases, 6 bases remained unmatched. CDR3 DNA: TGTGCCATCAGTGAGTTGGCAGGGGGATGGCCCCAGCATTTT. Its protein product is CAISELAGGWPQHF.

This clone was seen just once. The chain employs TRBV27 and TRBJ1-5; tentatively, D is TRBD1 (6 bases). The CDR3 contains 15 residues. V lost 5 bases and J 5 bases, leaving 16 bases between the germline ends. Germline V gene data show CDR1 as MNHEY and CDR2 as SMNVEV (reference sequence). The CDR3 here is CASSQGSGGHQPQHF. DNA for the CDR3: TGTGCCAGCAGTCAGGGATCGGGGGGCCATCAGCCCCAGCATTTT.

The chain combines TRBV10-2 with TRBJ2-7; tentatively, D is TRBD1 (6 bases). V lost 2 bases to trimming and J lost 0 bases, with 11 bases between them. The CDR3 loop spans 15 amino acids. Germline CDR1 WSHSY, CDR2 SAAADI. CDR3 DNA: TGCGCCAGCAGTGAGACAGGGAGAAGCTCCTACGAGCAGTACTTC. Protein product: CASSETGRSSYEQYF.

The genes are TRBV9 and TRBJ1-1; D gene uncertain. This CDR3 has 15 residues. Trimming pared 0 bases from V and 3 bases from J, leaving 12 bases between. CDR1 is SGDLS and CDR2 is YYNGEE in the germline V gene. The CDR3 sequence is CASSVEGRWDTEAFF. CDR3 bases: TGTGCCAGCAGCGTAGAGGGCCGTTGGGACACTGAAGCTTTCTTT.